A single sample gave rise to the 6 T cell receptor beta chains below, sequenced in a study of type 1 regulatory T cells. One entry per CDR3 protein, called by TCRdb with MiXCR from the reads. Of 55,000 to 65,000 distinct CDR3 sequences listed, approximately 67% were seen once; the top ten hold 1.5% to 2%. No antigen is known for these receptors. The sequencing input was cultured non-Tr1 T cells, either the whole culture or a sorted T cell fraction (not recorded which). The receptors here all came from a human donor in good health.

This chain connects TRBV5-1 to TRBJ2-6, with 12 bases that match TRBD1. J gave up 3 bases and V 4 bases, and 11 bases lay outside the gene matches. Germline lookup yields CDR1 SGHRS and CDR2 YFSETQ. This CDR3 has 19 residues. CDR3 in amino acids: CASSPRDRGLARGANVLTF. The CDR3 DNA follows: TGCGCCAGCAGCCCACGGGACAGGGGGCTTGCGCGTGGGGCCAACGTCCTGACTTTC.

The rearrangement uses TRBV12-3 or TRBV12-4 and TRBJ2-5; 7 nucleotides line up with TRBD1. The ends lost 6 bases at V and 2 bases at J; junction bases unmatched: 3. This CDR3 is 13 amino acids long. CDR3 residues: CASSSTGQETQYF. CDR3 DNA sequence: TGTGCCAGCAGCTCGACAGGGCAAGAGACCCAGTACTTC.

The genes are TRBV20-1 and TRBJ2-3; D uncertain. Trimming removed 6 bases at V and 3 bases at J, with 19 bases between. CDR3 length equals 15 residues. Looked up from germline, CDR1 is DFQATT and CDR2 is SNEGSKA (reference sequence). CDR3 coding DNA: TGCAGTGCCACCCCTGGTTCCACCCTTACAGATACGCAGTATTTT. Protein: CSATPGSTLTDTQYF.

This clonotype was seen a few times. The CDR3 region is CASSDSTVASYEQYF. The CDR3 bases are TGTGCCAGTTCCGATTCGACAGTTGCCTCCTACGAGCAGTACTTC. The J gene is TRBJ2-7, the V gene TRBV27, with D perhaps TRBD1 (5 bases). This CDR3 has 15 residues. Per the germline V gene, CDR1 is MNHEY and CDR2 is SMNVEV (reference sequence). V lost 9 bases to trimming and J lost 0 bases, with 18 bases between them.

This clonotype has only a few counts. The CDR3 DNA is TGTGCCAGCGGCCCTCCGGGAGGAACCGGGGAGCTGTTTTTT. Translation: CASGPPGGTGELFF. The chain is built from TRBV6-2 or TRBV6-3 and TRBJ2-2, with 7 positions matching TRBD2. With 8 bases clipped from V and 5 bases from J, the junction kept 8 bases outside the gene matches. Germline V gene lookup returns CDR1 MNHEY and CDR2 SVGEGT. The CDR3 spans 14 residues.

J is TRBJ2-5 and V is TRBV7-9; TRBD2 might be the D (6 bases). The CDR3 runs 16 residues. Germline lookup yields CDR1 SEHNR and CDR2 FQNEAQ (reference sequence). The V end was cut by 4 bases, the J end by 7 bases, with 22 bases between. The CDR3 region has the DNA TGTGCCAGCAGCTCCGCGGACTATACATCCCGGGGGACCCAGTACTTC. Its protein is CASSSADYTSRGTQYF. Drawing the rest from reference TRBV7-9 and TRBJ2-5, the complete variable domain is DTGVSQNPRHKITKRGQNVTFRCDPISEHNRLYWYRQTLGQGPEFLTYFQNEAQLEKSRLLSDRFSAERPKGSFSTLEIQRTEQGDSAMYLCASSSADYTSRGTQYFGPGTRLLVL.